One and the same sample provided the 16 T cell receptor beta chains below, sequenced in a study of T cells in Graves' hyperthyroidism and ophthalmopathy. Amplification yielded TCR beta CDR3 regions, with RNA transcripts as the source. First-round RT-PCR of the TCR CDR3 relied on the HTBI primer set. MiXCR was run by TCRdb on the multiplex PCR reads, yielding one entry per CDR3 protein. The profile covers fewer than 450,000 distinct CDR3 sequences, with 15% to 20% appearing a single time and 30% to 35% taken by the ten largest. Sequenced sample: blood. The receptors were sampled from a woman aged 25 to 39 with Graves' hyperthyroidism that later progressed to Graves' ophthalmopathy.

This clonotype was seen more than once but under ten times. The chain joins TRBV15 to TRBJ2-7; 8 nucleotides align to TRBD1. This CDR3 spans 15 amino acids. With V trimmed by 7 bases and J by 1 base, 9 bases remained unmatched. Germline CDR1 is LNHNV and CDR2 is YYDKDF (reference sequence). The CDR3 nucleotides read TGTGCCACCAACAGGGGGACGTTTAGATCCTACGAGCAGTACTTC. This translates into CATNRGTFRSYEQYF.

The chain links TRBV5-1 to TRBJ2-1; no definite D call. The CDR3 runs 15 residues. The germline V gene has CDR1 SGHRS and CDR2 YFSETQ. Trimming removed 1 base at V and 4 bases at J, with 12 bases between. As DNA, the CDR3 is TGCGCCAGCAGCTTGCGCACGGTCGCTTACAATGAGCAGTTCTTC. Its translation is CASSLRTVAYNEQFF.

This clonotype was recorded many times. The CDR3 is CASSQQGSIQETQYF. In DNA, the CDR3 is TGTGCCAGCAGCCAACAGGGCTCGATCCAAGAGACCCAGTACTTC. The V call is TRBV3-1, the J call TRBJ2-5; possibly TRBD1 for D (5 bases). The CDR3 is made up of 15 amino acids. Per germline, CDR1 LGHDT and CDR2 YNNKEL (reference sequence). The V end was cut by 2 bases, the J end by 1 base, with 11 bases between.

This clonotype occurred a few times. This chain links TRBV19 with TRBJ1-5; D remains ambiguous. V was shortened by 7 bases and J by 9 bases, with 16 bases between the two germline ends. The CDR3 extends over 13 amino acids. CDR1 is LNHDA and CDR2 is SQIVND in the germline V gene (reference sequence). The CDR3 DNA reads as TGTGCCAGTAAGTTTGGCGGAGGTTGGCCCCAGCATTTT. Translating it yields CASKFGGGWPQHF.

There are many counts of this clonotype. This sequence joins TRBV20-1 and TRBJ2-1; D ambiguous. The CDR3 has 11 amino acids. Trimming shortened V by 5 bases and J by 8 bases, and 10 bases separated the two germline ends. CDR1 and CDR2 from the germline V gene are DFQATT and SNEGSKA (reference sequence). The DNA for the CDR3 is TGCAGTGCTCCGGAGACTCATGAGCAGTTCTTC. Protein: CSAPETHEQFF.

This clonotype was detected only a few times. V and J are TRBV6-1 and TRBJ1-5; 7 nucleotides line up with TRBD1. Germline V gene sequence: CDR1 MNHNS, CDR2 SASEGT. The CDR3 loop spans 16 amino acids. Trimming took 3 bases from V and 0 from J; bases not matched to a gene: 5. CDR3 loop: CASSDTRGYSNQPQHF. CDR3 nucleotide sequence: TGTGCCAGCAGTGACACCAGGGGGTATAGCAATCAGCCCCAGCATTTT.

The sample holds many counts of this clonotype. This rearrangement joins TRBV20-1 to TRBJ2-7; TRBD2 is a possible D gene (5 bases). V lost 0 bases to trimming and J lost 3 bases, with 15 bases between them. CDR3 length: 15 amino acids. CDR1 DFQATT and CDR2 SNEGSKA come from the germline V gene (reference sequence). The CDR3 DNA reads as TGCAGTGCTAGAGATCTGAGGGAGTTCGGCTACGAGCAGTACTTC. It is translated as CSARDLREFGYEQYF.

This clonotype was counted at least ten times. CDR3 in DNA: TGCAGTGCTAGAGGAAACCTAGCGGGAGCCTCCTACGAGCAGTACTTC. The encoded protein is CSARGNLAGASYEQYF. The gene calls are TRBV20-1 and TRBJ2-7; 10 nucleotides line up with TRBD2. The CDR3 contains 16 residues. The germline gives CDR1 DFQATT, CDR2 SNEGSKA (reference sequence). With V trimmed by 1 base and J by 0 bases, 6 bases remained unmatched.

This chain connects TRBV6-1 to TRBJ2-6; 7 bases are a match to TRBD2. There are 18 residues in the CDR3. From germline, CDR1 is MNHNS and CDR2 SASEGT. After removal of 7 bases from V and 4 bases from J, the junction contained 16 bases not matched to a gene. CDR3 nucleotides: TGTGCCAGCATCCCAACACTGGGAGGGCGGGAGGGGGCCAACGTCCTGACTTTC. Its translation is CASIPTLGGREGANVLTF.

The CDR3 nucleotides read TGCAGTGCTAGAGATTATGAGGGGAACACTGAAGCTTTCTTT. This sequence encodes CSARDYEGNTEAFF. The chain is built from TRBV20-1 and TRBJ1-1; D not certain. V lost 0 bases to trimming and J lost 1 base, with 9 bases between them. This CDR3 contains 14 residues. Germline V gene sequence: CDR1 DFQATT, CDR2 SNEGSKA (reference sequence).

This chain uses TRBV2 with TRBJ2-1; 13 nucleotides line up with TRBD2. CDR1 is SNHLY, CDR2 FYNNEI, per germline. V was pared by 4 bases and J by 7 bases, with 4 bases of the junction left unmatched. CDR3 length: 15 residues. In DNA, the CDR3 is TGTGCCAGCAGTGCCGGACTAGCGGGAGTAAATGAGCAGTTCTTC. Translation: CASSAGLAGVNEQFF.

The rearrangement uses TRBV18 and TRBJ1-3; weak D call: TRBD1 (6 bases). CDR3 size: 16 residues. V was trimmed by 2 bases and J by 0 bases, leaving 11 bases between them. Germline CDR1 reads KGHSH; CDR2 reads LQKENI. The CDR3 loop is CASSPTQGHSGNTIYF. CDR3 DNA sequence: TGTGCCAGCTCACCAACCCAGGGACACTCTGGAAACACCATATATTTT.

In DNA, the CDR3 is TGTGCCATCAGTGAGTTATCGCTTTCTGAAAATGGGGCCAACGTCCTGACTTTC. Translating gives CAISELSLSENGANVLTF. This chain connects TRBV10-3 to TRBJ2-6; D remains unclear. The CDR3 has 18 amino acids. The V end was cut by 1 base, the J end by 3 bases, with 16 bases between. Germline CDR1 reads ENHRY; CDR2 reads SYGVKD.

This clonotype has a handful of counts. V is TRBV10-3 and J is TRBJ2-5, with 7 nucleotides matching TRBD1. The germline gives CDR1 ENHRY, CDR2 SYGVKD. V shed 6 bases and J 3 bases; nucleotides not matched to a gene: 4. CDR3 length: 13 residues. In DNA form, the CDR3 reads TGTGCCATCAGGGACAGGCGAGAAGAGACCCAGTACTTC. Residues: CAIRDRREETQYF.

This clonotype was observed many times. V usage is TRBV12-5 and J usage is TRBJ2-3; 9 nucleotides match TRBD2. The junction had 4 bases not matched to a gene; V was cut back by 0 bases and J by 6 bases. The CDR3 is made up of 15 amino acids. The germline gives CDR1 LGHNT, CDR2 FRNRAP. The chain's CDR3 is CASGLVPSGTDTQYF. The CDR3 coding sequence is TGTGCTAGTGGTTTGGTACCTAGCGGGACTGATACGCAGTATTTT.

The chain uses TRBV2 and TRBJ2-2; no definite D call. The CDR3 extends over 14 amino acids. Trimming shortened V by 4 bases and J by 6 bases, and 12 bases separated the two germline ends. CDR1 and CDR2 from the germline V gene are SNHLY and FYNNEI. CDR3 nucleotide sequence: TGTGCCAGCAGTGTGTCTAGAACCGCCGGGGAGCTGTTTTTT. Amino acids: CASSVSRTAGELFF.